This TCR beta chain was retrieved from a study of T cell responses to AZD1222 COVID-19 vaccine. Study outcomes and limitations: Seropositivity was recorded at baseline in only a handful of AZD1222 recipients. Within unmutated variant regions lay the reported targets of nearly half of spike-specific TCRs. Repertoire samples came only from after the peak T cell response.

Libraries were prepared by immunoSEQ multiplex PCR; TCRdb keeps only in-frame clonotypes and omits some of them. This table holds about 73,000 clones, about 88% found once. The CDR3 loop spans 13 amino acids. V lost 3 bases, J lost 7 bases, and 13 bases lay in between. Per germline, CDR1 SGDLS and CDR2 YYNGEE. Pooling of second doses given at about 4 or about 12 weeks was done. A remark on this clone: Its antigen remains unidentified.

The TCR was taken from an adult who received the AZD1222 COVID-19 vaccine. The sample in question was peripheral blood, obtained 28 days after the second AZD1222 dose. V gene TRBV9 combines with J gene TRBJ2-5, with D possibly matching TRBD2 (5 bases). Here the CDR3 reads CASSDSGSGTQYF. CDR3 coding DNA: TGTGCCAGCAGCGACAGTGGGAGTGGGACCCAGTACTTC.